The entry below gives a single TCR beta chain sequence along with its context. This entry belongs to a study of blood T cell repertoires in COVID-19. Overall study: Whether acute or convalescent, the COVID-19 samples came from the United States, Italy and Spain.

The repertoire was sequenced with immunoSEQ multiplex PCR; TCRdb's copy has only in-frame clones and lacks some. This table holds around 81,000 clones, 88% found once. Sequencing was performed on peripheral blood. This TCR was sampled from a man between 65 and 85 years old with acute or convalescent COVID-19.

The CDR3 DNA reads as TGCGCCAGCAGGACTTCAGCGGGGGGGCCCAATGAGCAGTTCTTC. This sequence encodes CASRTSAGGPNEQFF. The gene calls are TRBV5-1 and TRBJ2-1; 10 nucleotides match TRBD2. After removal of 5 bases from V and 6 bases from J, the junction contained 8 bases not matched to a gene. This CDR3 is built from 15 residues. Germline V lookup: CDR1 SGHRS, CDR2 YFSETQ.